This is a list of T cell receptor beta chains from one sample in a study of response to subunit inactivated influenza vaccine. TCRdb ran MiXCR on the RT-PCR reads and lists one entry per CDR3 protein. The table shows about 780,000 distinct CDR3 sequences, with less than 20% occurring only once. The sample in question was PBMCs from blood, obtained roughly 5 days after vaccination. The receptors derive from a man aged 45 to 65 who received an inactivated influenza vaccine. The conserved cysteine and the conserved F or W are not part of the CDR3 here.

V	J	CDR3
TRBV6-4	TRBJ1-5	ASSDSAGQTHSNQPQH
TRBV29-1	TRBJ1-1	SAAKAIEAF
TRBV28	TRBJ2-7	ASLNVAGVPYEQY
TRBV7-8	TRBJ2-5	ASSLPETSKETQY
TRBV10-3	TRBJ1-5	ATRQGNQPQH
TRBV20-1	TRBJ2-4	SAIPGPNIQY
TRBV30	TRBJ1-6	AWRVRDRGNSPLH
TRBV5-6	TRBJ2-1	ASSYRTASSYNEQF
TRBV20-1	TRBJ2-5	SASQGHPQETQY
TRBV6-4	TRBJ2-2	ASRIDSYTGELF
TRBV20-1	TRBJ2-1	SASRTSGHNEQF
TRBV12-3/TRBV12-4	TRBJ1-2	ASSSGGGGVLRGYT
TRBV29-1	TRBJ2-6	SVLRVVSAGANVLT
TRBV28	TRBJ1-5	ASKQGGQPQH
TRBV24-1	TRBJ2-5	ATSRGTTQY
TRBV6-1	TRBJ2-2	ASRGTALNTGELF
TRBV5-1	TRBJ1-1	ASSLDISARNTEAF
TRBV2	TRBJ1-1	ASRWTAMNTEAF
TRBV28	TRBJ1-6	ASRGMASPLH
TRBV6-5	TRBJ2-1	ASSYHAGGSYNEQF
TRBV12-3/TRBV12-4	TRBJ2-3	ASSLLDTDTQY
TRBV6-5	TRBJ2-5	ASSYPPGKETQY
TRBV18	TRBJ2-3	ASSQLAGDTDTQY
TRBV6-1	TRBJ2-2	ASRTSGYAGELF
TRBV4-2	TRBJ1-1	ASSRTGTENTEAF
TRBV7-2	TRBJ2-3	ASSANRLAGGGGTQY